Each of the 29 T cell receptor beta chains below was sequenced from the same sample in a study of blood T cells in healthy people across ages. The authors ran a second PCR of roughly 6 to 12 cycles using a sample-barcoded 5' primer and a J-beta primer mix. TCRdb processed the 5' RACE reads anew with MiXCR; each CDR3 protein has one entry. The sample contains about 580,000 distinct CDR3 sequences, 47% of which appear only once. The material sequenced was blood. The source is a man of 80 years or more in good health.

V usage is TRBV20-1 and J usage is TRBJ2-3, with D possibly TRBD2 on 5 matching bases. Germline CDR1 reads DFQATT; CDR2 reads SNEGSKA (reference sequence). Trimming pared 3 bases from V and 0 bases from J, leaving 10 bases between. The CDR3 has 14 amino acids. The CDR3 DNA is TGCAGTGCTAGGAGGGCCTCGAGCACAGATACGCAGTATTTT. Its protein is CSARRASSTDTQYF.

The chain recombines TRBV7-9 with TRBJ2-1; TRBD1 agrees at 8 bases. The germline V gene encodes CDR1 SEHNR and CDR2 FQNEAQ (reference sequence). J lost 2 bases, V lost 4 bases, and 1 base had no gene match. The CDR3 sequence is 14 residues long. The CDR3 DNA follows: TGTGCCAGCAGCTGGACAGGGACCTACAATGAGCAGTTCTTC. It codes for CASSWTGTYNEQFF.

The chain uses TRBV5-5 and TRBJ2-3; D is perhaps TRBD2 (6 bases). CDR1 and CDR2 (germline): SGHKS, YYEKEE (reference sequence). The CDR3 runs 14 residues. V lost 3 bases, J lost 4 bases, and 12 bases lay in between. CDR3 DNA sequence: TGTGCCAGCAGCTCTTGGGAGGCAGCAGATACGCAGTATTTT. Translating gives CASSSWEAADTQYF.

In its sample, this clonotype was seen a few times. The chain couples TRBV6-6 to TRBJ2-1, with D unclear. Germline V lookup: CDR1 MNHNY, CDR2 SVGAGI (reference sequence). The CDR3 length is 14 residues. Trimming cost V 2 bases and J 10 bases, with 15 bases left between them. CDR3 sequence: CASSYAKVRNEQFF. In DNA, the CDR3 is TGTGCCAGCAGTTACGCGAAAGTTCGGAACGAGCAGTTCTTC.

This clonotype has a handful of counts. The chain employs TRBV7-8 and TRBJ2-5; the D gene is possibly TRBD1 (5 bases). Trimming shortened V by 8 bases and J by 11 bases, and 18 bases separated the two germline ends. The germline CDR1 and CDR2 sequences are SGHVS and FQNEAQ. The CDR3 contains 12 residues. CDR3 region: CASVILGREQYF. The CDR3 DNA reads as TGTGCCAGCGTCATTCTGGGGCGTGAGCAGTACTTC.

This chain connects TRBV28 to TRBJ1-2; D is unclear. Trimming shortened V by 3 bases and J by 5 bases, and 13 bases separated the two germline ends. Germline CDR1 is MDHEN and CDR2 is SYDVKM. This CDR3 has 14 amino acids. CDR3 sequence (DNA): TGTGCCAGCAGTTTTGCAGGAGGCGCTTATGGCTACACCTTC. As protein: CASSFAGGAYGYTF.

In its sample, this clonotype was seen once. The V and J genes are TRBV4-1 and TRBJ2-2, with unresolved D. The CDR3 has 18 residues. Trimming took off 0 bases at V and 2 bases at J, with 16 bases between the two ends. Germline V gene data show CDR1 as MGHRA and CDR2 as YSYEKL. In DNA form, the CDR3 reads TGCGCCAGCAGCCAAGAAAGTGGCCAGGCAGCCAACACCGGGGAGCTGTTTTTT. As protein: CASSQESGQAANTGELFF.

This rearrangement joins TRBV5-1 to TRBJ2-7, with 9 bases fitting TRBD1. Trimming took 7 bases from V and 0 from J; bases not matched to a gene: 5. Per the germline V gene, CDR1 is SGHRS and CDR2 is YFSETQ. This CDR3 comprises 14 residues. CDR3: CASGRDRASYEQYF. The CDR3 bases are TGCGCCAGCGGACGGGACAGGGCCTCCTACGAGCAGTACTTC.

The sample holds a few counts of this clonotype. The chain employs TRBV20-1 and TRBJ2-5; a weak D match, TRBD2 (6 bases). The V and J ends lost 4 bases and 4 bases respectively, with 10 bases between them. The V gene's germline CDR1 is DFQATT and CDR2 SNEGSKA (reference sequence). This CDR3 spans 12 amino acids. CDR3 region: CSATLGGETQYF. In nucleotides, the CDR3 is TGCAGTGCTACCCTCGGGGGAGAGACCCAGTACTTC.

This rearrangement joins TRBV7-9 to TRBJ1-5; D ambiguous. V gave up 5 bases and J gave up 5 bases, with 16 bases separating them. The CDR3 consists of 15 residues. In germline, CDR1 is SEHNR, CDR2 FQNEAQ (reference sequence). The CDR3 reads CASSRGSGLYQPQHF. CDR3 DNA sequence: TGTGCCAGCAGCCGAGGGTCTGGCTTATATCAGCCCCAGCATTTT.

This clonotype occurred once. The V and J genes are TRBV2 and TRBJ1-1; D gene unclear. V lost 5 bases to trimming and J lost 1 base, with 8 bases between them. The CDR3 is 13 amino acids. Germline values: CDR1 SNHLY, CDR2 FYNNEI. The DNA for the CDR3 is TGTGCCAGCAGTAATCGGCAGAACACTGAAGCTTTCTTT. This codes for CASSNRQNTEAFF. Variable domain in full (rest from reference TRBV2 and TRBJ1-1): EPEVTQTPSHQVTQMGQEVILRCVPISNHLYFYWYRQILGQKVEFLVSFYNNEISEKSEIFDDQFSVERPDGSNFTLKIRSTKLEDSAMYFCASSNRQNTEAFFGQGTRLTVV.

The CDR3 nucleotides are TGTGCCAGCAGCCGCGGAGGGGATTACACTGAAGCTTTCTTT. Protein: CASSRGGDYTEAFF. The chain recombines TRBV3-1 with TRBJ1-1; possibly TRBD1 for D (5 bases). The germline gives CDR1 LGHDT, CDR2 YNNKEL (reference sequence). This CDR3 spans 14 amino acids. Trimming removed 4 bases from V and 3 bases from J, with 12 bases in between.

V gene TRBV10-3 combines with J gene TRBJ2-5; D gene unclear. V lost 2 bases, J lost 0 bases, and 16 bases lay in between. The CDR3 totals 17 residues. The germline V gene has CDR1 ENHRY and CDR2 SYGVKD. The CDR3 DNA is TGTGCCATCAGTGAGGGGGATGGCGGTTCTTACCAAGAGACCCAGTACTTC. Translation: CAISEGDGGSYQETQYF.

The V gene is TRBV5-5, the J gene TRBJ2-7; D is undetermined. Trimming removed 0 bases at V and 3 bases at J, with 7 bases between. The CDR3 covers 13 residues. In germline, CDR1 is SGHKS, CDR2 YYEKEE (reference sequence). The CDR3 nucleotides are TGTGCCAGCAGCTTGGCCGCCCACTACGAGCAGTACTTC. Its translation: CASSLAAHYEQYF.

V gene TRBV5-5 combines with J gene TRBJ2-3; TRBD2 matches at 11 bases. This CDR3 region has 19 residues. Trimming took 3 bases from V and 8 from J; bases not matched to a gene: 20. Looked up from germline, CDR1 is SGHKS and CDR2 is YYEKEE (reference sequence). This CDR3 is CASSSPRASTSGRGGTQYF. CDR3 bases: TGTGCCAGCAGCTCCCCTAGGGCCTCTACTAGCGGGAGAGGTGGTACGCAGTATTTT. The full variable domain, its missing parts supplied by reference TRBV5-5 and TRBJ2-3, is DAGVTQSPTHLIKTRGQQVTLRCSPISGHKSVSWYQQVLGQGPQFIFQYYEKEERGRGNFPDRFSARQFPNYSSELNVNALLLGDSALYLCASSSPRASTSGRGGTQYFGPGTRLTVL.

This clonotype was detected only a few times. The chain carries TRBV9 and TRBJ2-3; 8 bases line up with TRBD2. Germline V lookup: CDR1 SGDLS, CDR2 YYNGEE. The CDR3 consists of 16 residues. V trimming: 3 bases; J trimming: 2 bases; junction bases outside the gene matches: 8. The CDR3 loop is CASSERGLVFTDTQYF. The CDR3 bases are TGTGCCAGCAGCGAGAGGGGACTAGTCTTCACAGATACGCAGTATTTT.

The chain employs TRBV6-5 and TRBJ1-2, with D maybe TRBD1 (6 bases). CDR1 MNHEY and CDR2 SVGAGI come from the germline V gene. Trimming left V 6 bases short and J 8 bases short, with 16 bases between. CDR3 length: 13 amino acids. CDR3 coding DNA: TGTGCCAGCAGGCCCGCCGGGGGGGGCGGCTACACCTTC. This translates into CASRPAGGGGYTF.

The chain links TRBV6-2 or TRBV6-3 to TRBJ2-7; no reliable D call. Trimming shortened V by 3 bases and J by 3 bases, and 9 bases separated the two germline ends. The CDR3 is made up of 13 amino acids. Germline-derived CDR1 and CDR2 are MNHEY and SVGEGT. CDR3 DNA sequence: TGTGCCAGCAGTTATGCACATTACTACGAGCAGTACTTC. It yields the protein CASSYAHYYEQYF.

V usage is TRBV20-1 and J usage is TRBJ1-6; no firm D call. Germline CDR1 and CDR2: DFQATT and SNEGSKA (reference sequence). Trimming took 3 bases from V and 10 from J, leaving 22 bases between them. The CDR3 runs 16 residues. The CDR3 protein is CSASLFRSSGGSPLHF. The DNA for the CDR3 is TGCAGTGCTAGTCTATTCCGGTCCTCTGGAGGATCACCCCTCCACTTT.

The chain recombines TRBV2 with TRBJ2-3; D perhaps matches TRBD1 (6 bases). The CDR3 has 14 residues. V lost 7 bases and J 6 bases, leaving 17 bases between the germline ends. CDR1 is SNHLY and CDR2 is FYNNEI in the germline V gene. CDR3 nucleotide sequence: TGTGCCAGCATCCTCACGACAGGCCACGATACGCAGTATTTT. Translated: CASILTTGHDTQYF.

The sample holds a few counts of this clonotype. The rearrangement joins TRBV12-3 or TRBV12-4 to TRBJ1-1; no reliable D call. V lost 8 bases to trimming and J lost 1 base, with 14 bases between them. This CDR3 region has 14 residues. The CDR3: CASGRSEANTEAFF. The DNA for the CDR3 is TGTGCCAGCGGCCGTTCGGAAGCGAACACTGAAGCTTTCTTT.

J is TRBJ2-1 and V is TRBV27; D is ambiguous. Trimming removed 5 bases from V and 2 bases from J, with 13 bases in between. The CDR3 covers 15 residues. Germline V CDR1 and CDR2: MNHEY, SMNVEV (reference sequence). In nucleotides, the CDR3 is TGTGCCAGCAGTCCCCCGAGGCCCCCCTACAATGAGCAGTTCTTC. This encodes CASSPPRPPYNEQFF.

The rearrangement joins TRBV6-2 or TRBV6-3 to TRBJ1-5; 8 positions agree with TRBD1. With V trimmed by 5 bases and J by 2 bases, 2 bases remained unmatched. Germline lookup yields CDR1 MNHEY and CDR2 SVGEGT. The CDR3 spans 14 residues. CDR3: CASSQGARNQPQHF. In DNA form, the CDR3 reads TGTGCCAGCAGTCAGGGGGCGCGCAATCAGCCCCAGCATTTT.

This chain links TRBV7-3 with TRBJ1-1; D remains ambiguous. CDR3 length equals 13 residues. Germline V lookup: CDR1 SGHTA, CDR2 FQGTGA. V shed 6 bases and J shed 2 bases, with 10 bases lying between them. CDR3: CASSLQINTEAFF. The CDR3 region has the DNA TGTGCCAGCAGTCTACAGATTAACACTGAAGCTTTCTTT.

The J gene is TRBJ1-1, the V gene TRBV20-1; no reliable D call. The V gene's germline CDR1 is DFQATT and CDR2 SNEGSKA (reference sequence). Trimming took off 6 bases at V and 4 bases at J, with 18 bases between the two ends. There are 14 residues in the CDR3. CDR3 region: CSARTGTPGTEAFF. DNA for the CDR3: TGCAGTGCACGAACGGGAACCCCCGGCACTGAAGCTTTCTTT.

The chain carries TRBV5-8 and TRBJ1-2, with 8 bases aligning to TRBD1. There are 15 residues in the CDR3. V lost 3 bases to trimming and J lost 4 bases; unmatched junction nucleotides: 8. Germline lookup yields CDR1 SGHTS and CDR2 YDEGEE. The CDR3 spells CASSYGDRPFYGYTF. The DNA for the CDR3 is TGTGCCAGCAGCTACGGGGACAGGCCTTTCTATGGCTACACCTTC.

This clonotype appeared a few times. V is TRBV12-3 or TRBV12-4 and J is TRBJ1-2; TRBD1 aligns across 7 bases. V trimming: 1 base; J trimming: 7 bases; junction bases outside the gene matches: 6. The CDR3 spans 14 residues. Here the CDR3 DNA reads TGTGCCAGCAGTTTAGGCCCAGGGGGAGGTGGCTACACCTTC. Protein product: CASSLGPGGGGYTF.

J is TRBJ2-7 and V is TRBV10-3; 9 positions match TRBD2. Germline loops: CDR1 ENHRY, CDR2 SYGVKD. With 0 bases clipped from V and 1 base from J, the junction kept 4 bases outside the gene matches. This CDR3 contains 16 residues. For the CDR3, the DNA is TGTGCCATCAGTGAGTCACCTAGCGGGGCATCCTACGAGCAGTACTTC. As protein: CAISESPSGASYEQYF.

The DNA of the CDR3 is TGTGCCATCAGTGGGGGGACGGGATACACTGAAGCTTTCTTT. Translating gives CAISGGTGYTEAFF. The rearrangement joins TRBV10-3 to TRBJ1-1; perhaps TRBD1 as D (5 bases). Trimming took 4 bases from V and 3 from J, leaving 12 bases between them. This CDR3 spans 14 amino acids. Germline V lookup: CDR1 ENHRY, CDR2 SYGVKD.